One sample yielded the 32 T cell receptor beta chains listed below, sequenced in a study of blood T cell repertoires in COVID-19. Sequencing was performed with immunoSEQ multiplex PCR; in TCRdb, only in-frame clones are kept and a portion is missing. The profile covers 200,000 to 250,000 clones, with about 85% appearing a single time and 10% to 14% taken by the ten largest. The sample was PBMCs or T cells enriched from blood (not recorded which). Receptors were obtained from a man under 40 who had recovered from COVID-19.

A single count supports this clone. This chain uses TRBV18 with TRBJ1-4; 9 bases line up with TRBD1. Per germline, CDR1 KGHSH and CDR2 LQKENI. V trimming: 4 bases; J trimming: 8 bases; junction bases outside the gene matches: 14. The CDR3 loop spans 17 amino acids. The CDR3 protein is CASSQNPMDRGSEKLFF. CDR3 DNA: TGTGCCAGCTCACAAAATCCTATGGACAGGGGTAGCGAAAAACTGTTTTTT.

This clone was recorded a few times. The chain has TRBV27 and TRBJ2-1; perhaps TRBD2 as D (6 bases). This CDR3 has 13 residues. V was shortened by 7 bases and J by 7 bases, with 14 bases between the two germline ends. Germline CDR1 is MNHEY and CDR2 is SMNVEV (reference sequence). The CDR3 DNA follows: TGTGCCAGCACTGGAGGGCCATGGAATGAGCAGTTCTTC. Protein: CASTGGPWNEQFF.

The chain uses TRBV27 and TRBJ2-7; the match to TRBD1 covers 12 bases. V was pared by 3 bases and J by 0 bases, with 9 bases of the junction left unmatched. The CDR3 is 18 residues long. Per the germline V gene, CDR1 is MNHEY and CDR2 is SMNVEV (reference sequence). In nucleotides, the CDR3 is TGTGCCAGCAGTTTGAGGGGACAGGGGGCCTCCCTCTCCTACGAGCAGTACTTC. Translating it yields CASSLRGQGASLSYEQYF.

The chain uses TRBV2 and TRBJ2-1; D is ambiguous. CDR1 is SNHLY and CDR2 is FYNNEI in the germline V gene. This CDR3 is built from 15 residues. Trimming pared 4 bases from V and 0 bases from J, leaving 10 bases between. DNA of the CDR3: TGTGCCAGCAGTGCAGGTTACAGCTCCTACAATGAGCAGTTCTTC. Translation: CASSAGYSSYNEQFF. Based on the CDR3 plus reference TRBV2 and TRBJ2-1, the full variable domain is EPEVTQTPSHQVTQMGQEVILRCVPISNHLYFYWYRQILGQKVEFLVSFYNNEISEKSEIFDDQFSVERPDGSNFTLKIRSTKLEDSAMYFCASSAGYSSYNEQFFGPGTRLTVL.

This clone has only a few counts. V is TRBV4-3 and J is TRBJ2-7; TRBD2 is a possible D gene (5 bases). CDR1 is LGHNA and CDR2 is YSLEER in the germline V gene. V lost 0 bases and J 4 bases, leaving 13 bases between the germline ends. The CDR3 length is 15 residues. DNA for the CDR3: TGCGCCAGCAGCCAAGAGGCCCAAACTAGATACGAGCAGTACTTC. It specifies CASSQEAQTRYEQYF.

The chain joins TRBV19 to TRBJ2-1; TRBD2 matches 10 bases. Trimming at V came to 1 base and at J to 0 bases, leaving 0 bases not matched to a gene. The CDR3 has 16 residues. Germline CDR1 LNHDA, CDR2 SQIVND (reference sequence). This CDR3 is CASSIGTSGSYNEQFF. As DNA, the CDR3 is TGTGCCAGTAGTATAGGGACTAGCGGCTCCTACAATGAGCAGTTCTTC.

The gene calls are TRBV24-1 and TRBJ2-7, with TRBD1 matching 9 bases. From germline, CDR1 is KGHDR and CDR2 SFDVKD. The V segment lost 4 bases and the J segment 0 bases; nucleotides outside the gene matches: 9. CDR3 length: 17 amino acids. CDR3 nucleotide sequence: TGTGCCACCAGTGACCAAGACCGGGACAGGGCCTCCTACGAGCAGTACTTC. Translation gives CATSDQDRDRASYEQYF.

The CDR3 loop reads CASSQRDDGTGGGGSSYTF. CDR3 DNA sequence: TGTGCCAGCAGCCAACGGGACGACGGGACAGGGGGCGGTGGTAGTAGCTACACCTTC. The chain carries TRBV4-2 and TRBJ1-2; TRBD1 matches at 12 bases. CDR1 and CDR2 from the germline V gene are LGHNA and YNFKEQ. The V segment lost 2 bases and the J segment 9 bases; nucleotides outside the gene matches: 19. This CDR3 is 19 amino acids long.

The chain has TRBV29-1 and TRBJ2-2; no firm D call. Germline loops: CDR1 SQVTM, CDR2 ANQGSEA. The CDR3 spans 12 residues. V lost 6 bases to trimming and J lost 1 base, with 6 bases between them. This chain's CDR3 is CSVLVNTGELFF. Here the CDR3 DNA reads TGCAGCGTCCTAGTGAACACCGGGGAGCTGTTTTTT.

The rearrangement uses TRBV28 and TRBJ1-3; 10 nucleotides line up with TRBD1. Trimming cost V 5 bases and J 0 bases; bases outside gene matches: 10. The CDR3 contains 18 residues. Germline V gene lookup returns CDR1 MDHEN and CDR2 SYDVKM. The CDR3 is CASSPSSGDRGSGNTIYF. DNA for the CDR3: TGTGCCAGCAGTCCCTCTTCGGGGGACAGGGGCTCTGGAAACACCATATATTTT.

The rearrangement joins TRBV9 to TRBJ1-2; 7 bases are shared with TRBD1. This CDR3 has 14 amino acids. Per germline, CDR1 SGDLS and CDR2 YYNGEE. The V and J ends lost 3 bases and 2 bases, in that order; junction bases with no gene match: 4. Here the CDR3 reads CASSDEQGNYGYTF. CDR3 DNA: TGTGCCAGCAGCGATGAACAGGGGAACTATGGCTACACCTTC.

The V and J genes are TRBV28 and TRBJ1-4, with D unresolved. Per germline, CDR1 MDHEN and CDR2 SYDVKM. Trimming left V 2 bases short and J 1 base short, with 5 bases between. This CDR3 is 14 amino acids long. CDR3 in DNA: TGTGCCAGCAGTTTAGGGCGAACTAATGAAAAACTGTTTTTT. Protein product: CASSLGRTNEKLFF.

The genes are TRBV11-2 and TRBJ2-5; 9 bases fit TRBD1. The CDR3 has 15 amino acids. Germline values: CDR1 SGHAT, CDR2 FQNNGV. J was trimmed by 7 bases and V by 4 bases; bases with no gene match: 10. The CDR3 nucleotides are TGTGCCAGCAGCTCAGACAGGGGGGCTCAGTGGACCCAGTACTTC. Its protein is CASSSDRGAQWTQYF.

This clone has only one observation. The chain recombines TRBV18 with TRBJ2-3; 12 bases map to TRBD2. The V segment lost 4 bases and the J segment 3 bases; nucleotides outside the gene matches: 2. This CDR3 contains 15 residues. The germline CDR1 and CDR2 sequences are KGHSH and LQKENI. In DNA form, the CDR3 reads TGTGCCAGCTCACGACTAGCGGGGGTAACAGATACGCAGTATTTT. The encoded protein is CASSRLAGVTDTQYF.

Only one count was recorded for this clone. The V gene is TRBV15, the J gene TRBJ1-2, with D possibly TRBD1 on 5 matching bases. Germline loops: CDR1 LNHNV, CDR2 YYDKDF (reference sequence). The CDR3 covers 19 residues. V shed 0 bases and J shed 3 bases, with 23 bases lying between them. DNA for the CDR3: TGTGCCACCAGCAGAGACACCCTCCCTGCGGCAGGAGGGGACTATGGCTACACCTTC. Translating gives CATSRDTLPAAGGDYGYTF.

V usage is TRBV27 and J usage is TRBJ2-6; maybe TRBD1 (5 bases). This CDR3 has 16 residues. CDR1 is MNHEY and CDR2 is SMNVEV in the germline V gene (reference sequence). V was pared by 5 bases and J by 1 base, with 12 bases between. The CDR3 DNA follows: TGTGCCAGCAGTCACTTCAGGGTTTCTGGGGCCAACGTCCTGACTTTC. This sequence encodes CASSHFRVSGANVLTF.

The CDR3 here is CASSPFGFSAFF. CDR3 nucleotide sequence: TGTGCCAGCAGCCCTTTCGGGTTTTCAGCTTTCTTT. The chain recombines TRBV5-6 with TRBJ1-1; D is uncertain. This CDR3 region has 12 residues. The germline gives CDR1 SGHDT, CDR2 YYEEEE. V lost 4 bases and J 10 bases, leaving 14 bases between the germline ends.

The chain joins TRBV11-2 to TRBJ1-1; D gene uncertain. Between the trimmed V and J ends, which lost 1 base and 1 base, there was a span of 7 bases. CDR3 length equals 14 residues. Germline V gives CDR1 SGHAT, CDR2 FQNNGV. The CDR3 coding sequence is TGTGCCAGCAGCTTAGCTACAGAGAACACTGAAGCTTTCTTT. Encoded protein: CASSLATENTEAFF.

V and J are TRBV20-1 and TRBJ1-6; D is undetermined. Per germline, CDR1 DFQATT and CDR2 SNEGSKA (reference sequence). Trimming pared 3 bases from V and 0 bases from J, leaving 9 bases between. This CDR3 has 15 amino acids. The CDR3 is CSASSGSSYNSPLHF. The CDR3 nucleotides read TGCAGTGCTAGTTCGGGGAGCTCCTATAATTCACCCCTCCACTTT.

The chain links TRBV12-3 or TRBV12-4 to TRBJ1-2; tentatively, D is TRBD1 (5 bases). The CDR3 runs 12 residues. Between the trimmed V and J ends, which lost 5 bases and 4 bases, there was a span of 8 bases. Here the CDR3 DNA reads TGTGCCAGCAGTCCAGGGTCCTATGGCTACACCTTC. This encodes CASSPGSYGYTF.

The genes are TRBV19 and TRBJ2-2, with TRBD1 as a possible D gene (6 bases). V was trimmed by 6 bases and J by 4 bases, leaving 12 bases between them. The germline gives CDR1 LNHDA, CDR2 SQIVND (reference sequence). The CDR3 runs to 14 residues. CDR3 nucleotides: TGTGCCAGTAGACAGGGATACACCACCGGGGAGCTGTTTTTT. Translation gives CASRQGYTTGELFF.

The chain links TRBV19 to TRBJ1-5, with D perhaps TRBD1 (5 bases). Germline V gives CDR1 LNHDA, CDR2 SQIVND (reference sequence). The V and J ends lost 8 bases and 3 bases respectively, with 17 bases between them. This CDR3 is 15 amino acids long. The CDR3 spells CASDDGTLYNQPQHF. The CDR3 DNA reads as TGTGCCAGTGATGATGGGACTTTATACAATCAGCCCCAGCATTTT. The variable domain in full, with the rest retrieved from reference TRBV19 and TRBJ1-5, is DGGITQSPKYLFRKEGQNVTLSCEQNLNHDAMYWYRQDPGQGLRLIYYSQIVNDFQKGDIAEGYSVSREKKESFPLTVTSAQKNPTAFYLCASDDGTLYNQPQHFGDGTRLSIL.

This chain joins TRBV18 and TRBJ1-1; no clear D gene. V lost 6 bases and J lost 5, with 13 bases in between. Per the germline V gene, CDR1 is KGHSH and CDR2 is LQKENI. CDR3 size: 13 residues. CDR3 DNA: TGTGCCAGCTCTCTCAACGCCGGGACTGAAGCTTTCTTT. Translated, it gives CASSLNAGTEAFF.

This chain links TRBV4-3 with TRBJ1-3; TRBD1 aligns across 7 bases. CDR1 and CDR2 (germline): LGHNA, YSLEER. V shed 4 bases, J shed 2 bases, and the junction held 8 bases outside the gene matches. CDR3 length: 16 amino acids. CDR3 in amino acids: CASSRTTGVPGNTIYF. The CDR3 DNA sequence: TGCGCCAGCAGCCGTACCACAGGGGTCCCTGGAAACACCATATATTTT.

CDR3 in DNA: TGTGCCAGCAGTTACTCAGAGAATTCACCCCTCCACTTT. Translating gives CASSYSENSPLHF. The rearrangement joins TRBV6-2 or TRBV6-3 to TRBJ1-6; no firm D call. The germline CDR1 and CDR2 sequences are MNHEY and SVGEGT. This CDR3 has 13 residues. The V gene lost 0 bases and the J gene lost 7 bases, with 4 bases spanning the gap.

The V and J genes are TRBV11-2 and TRBJ2-1; perhaps TRBD2 as D (6 bases). Germline CDR1 is SGHAT and CDR2 is FQNNGV. The V end lost 6 bases, the J end lost 4 bases, and 16 bases lay between the germline ends. There are 15 residues in the CDR3. In nucleotides, the CDR3 is TGTGCCAGCAGGACAGTAGGAGGGCATTACAATGAGCAGTTCTTC. Amino acid sequence: CASRTVGGHYNEQFF.

The V and J genes are TRBV5-4 and TRBJ1-2; tentative D call: TRBD1 (5 bases). The CDR3 runs 13 residues. V was shortened by 4 bases and J by 4 bases, with 11 bases between the two germline ends. Germline V gene lookup returns CDR1 SGHNT and CDR2 YYREEE (reference sequence). CDR3 bases: TGTGCCAGCAGCCCCAGTCAGGGCTATGGCTACACCTTC. Encoded protein: CASSPSQGYGYTF.

The V and J genes are TRBV7-8 and TRBJ2-7; D is perhaps TRBD2 (6 bases). Per germline, CDR1 SGHVS and CDR2 FQNEAQ. The V end was cut by 5 bases, the J end by 3 bases, with 8 bases between. The CDR3 sequence is 12 residues long. CDR3 protein: CASSRDFYEQYF. The CDR3 DNA is TGTGCCAGCAGCCGGGACTTCTACGAGCAGTACTTC.

The chain joins TRBV7-9 to TRBJ1-2; no reliable D call. The V end was cut by 0 bases, the J end by 2 bases, with 10 bases between. Germline V gene lookup returns CDR1 SEHNR and CDR2 FQNEAQ (reference sequence). The CDR3 has 15 residues. This chain's CDR3 is CASSLARVPNYGYTF. The CDR3 nucleotides are TGTGCCAGCAGCTTAGCGCGAGTTCCAAACTATGGCTACACCTTC.

The chain has TRBV7-2 and TRBJ1-2, with D tentatively TRBD1 (6 bases). Trimming took off 8 bases at V and 5 bases at J, with 9 bases between the two ends. The CDR3 covers 11 residues. Germline V CDR1 and CDR2: SGHTA, FQGNSA. The CDR3 nucleotides are TGTGCCAGCGGACAGCAATATGGCTACACCTTC. This encodes CASGQQYGYTF.

The J gene is TRBJ1-1, the V gene TRBV6-5, with unresolved D. The ends were cut back, 0 bases at V and 11 bases at J, with 7 bases in the middle. The CDR3 length is 11 residues. The germline V gene has CDR1 MNHEY and CDR2 SVGAGI. This CDR3 is CASSYSGGAFF. CDR3 nucleotides: TGTGCCAGCAGTTACTCTGGTGGCGCTTTCTTT.

This chain connects TRBV7-9 to TRBJ2-3; a possible D gene is TRBD2 (5 bases). Trimming took off 7 bases at V and 0 bases at J, with 17 bases between the two ends. The V gene's germline CDR1 is SEHNR and CDR2 FQNEAQ (reference sequence). The CDR3 contains 16 residues. The CDR3 spells CASKERAALSTDTQYF. CDR3 nucleotides: TGTGCCAGCAAGGAGAGGGCGGCCTTAAGCACAGATACGCAGTATTTT.